This entry lists 16 T cell receptor beta chains sequenced from one sample in a study of metastatic and nonmetastatic thyroid tumors (dated by TCRdb to 2018 to 2020). No treatment had been received by any patient before thyroid surgery. The library was obtained by PCR. Instrument on record: Illumina HiSeq 4000. TCRdb's own reprocessing of the public reads used fastp at Q25 and MiXCR and kept productive beta chains. The sample profile shows tens of thousands of clones; less than 60% of them were found once. Clones ranked in the top ten supply roughly 25% of the sample. Material: tumor tissue. These receptors all stem from a male donor with papillary thyroid cancer or a benign thyroid nodule (not recorded which). Some clones in this sample may be carry-over from other donors' samples.

This clone occurred a few times. The chain links TRBV28 to TRBJ2-7; D remains ambiguous. This CDR3 contains 14 residues. Trimming shortened V by 4 bases and J by 3 bases, and 13 bases separated the two germline ends. The germline gives CDR1 MDHEN, CDR2 SYDVKM. The CDR3 sequence: CASSSDGVFYEQYF. The CDR3 nucleotides read TGTGCCAGCAGTTCCGATGGGGTATTCTACGAGCAGTACTTC.

This clone was counted a few times. CDR3 region: CASSYGRASDTQYF. The CDR3 region has the DNA TGTGCCAGCAGTTACGGGAGGGCATCGGATACGCAGTATTTT. The chain joins TRBV6-5 to TRBJ2-3, with 7 bases aligning to TRBD2. With 2 bases clipped from V and 6 bases from J, the junction kept 5 bases outside the gene matches. CDR1 is MNHEY, CDR2 SVGAGI, per germline. This CDR3 region has 14 residues.

This rearrangement joins TRBV3-1 to TRBJ2-1; maybe TRBD2 (5 bases). V dropped 2 bases and J dropped 7 bases, with 9 bases sitting between them. The germline V gene encodes CDR1 LGHDT and CDR2 YNNKEL (reference sequence). The CDR3 length is 13 residues. The CDR3 is CASSQSTGNEQFF. CDR3 coding DNA: TGTGCCAGCAGCCAATCCACGGGAAATGAGCAGTTCTTC.

This chain uses TRBV5-6 with TRBJ2-1; 7 positions agree with TRBD1. Losses at the gene ends were 1 base for V and 5 bases for J; bases not matched to a gene: 3. Germline CDR1 SGHDT, CDR2 YYEEEE. The CDR3 runs 14 residues. CDR3 nucleotide sequence: TGTGCCAGCAGCTTGCGGGACAGTAACAATGAGCAGTTCTTC. It specifies CASSLRDSNNEQFF.

This chain joins TRBV28 and TRBJ2-5; TRBD2 matches at 7 bases. Germline CDR1 reads MDHEN; CDR2 reads SYDVKM. This CDR3 contains 19 residues. V shed 4 bases and J 2 bases; nucleotides not matched to a gene: 19. CDR3 loop: CASSWLADKILVEQETQYF. The CDR3 coding sequence is TGTGCCAGCAGTTGGCTAGCGGATAAAATTCTCGTCGAACAAGAGACCCAGTACTTC.

The chain has TRBV5-1 and TRBJ2-1, with 10 bases fitting TRBD2. The CDR3 has 14 residues. Germline-derived CDR1 and CDR2 are SGHRS and YFSETQ. V shed 2 bases and J 5 bases; nucleotides not matched to a gene: 1. The CDR3 loop reads CASSFTSGNNEQFF. CDR3 nucleotides: TGCGCCAGCAGCTTCACTAGCGGGAACAATGAGCAGTTCTTC.

This clone counts as medium-sized. This chain uses TRBV4-2 with TRBJ1-5; D unclear. The V gene lost 0 bases and the J gene lost 4 bases, with 4 bases spanning the gap. Germline CDR1 LGHNA, CDR2 YNFKEQ. The CDR3 totals 13 residues. CDR3 nucleotides: TGTGCCAGCAGCCAAGAAGCGAATCAGCCCCAGCATTTT. Translated: CASSQEANQPQHF.

This chain connects TRBV28 to TRBJ1-2; D call uncertain. V was cut by 3 bases and J by 8 bases, with 10 bases left in between. The CDR3 contains 12 residues. Germline-derived CDR1 and CDR2 are MDHEN and SYDVKM. CDR3 sequence: CASSLSGSGYTF. The CDR3 nucleotides are TGTGCCAGCAGTTTGTCGGGGAGCGGCTACACCTTC.

This rearrangement joins TRBV11-2 to TRBJ2-1; D remains unclear. CDR3 length: 12 residues. Trimming left V 5 bases short and J 3 bases short, with 5 bases between. Germline loops: CDR1 SGHAT, CDR2 FQNNGV. The CDR3 spells CASSRDYNEQFF. DNA for the CDR3: TGTGCCAGCAGCAGGGACTACAATGAGCAGTTCTTC.

The chain couples TRBV6-1 to TRBJ2-7, with D tentatively TRBD2 (6 bases). The CDR3 runs 14 residues. Trimming removed 8 bases at V and 9 bases at J, with 23 bases between. Germline V gene lookup returns CDR1 MNHNS and CDR2 SASEGT. CDR3 coding DNA: TGTGCCAGCGGGACCTCCGGGACTTCCGAGGGGCAGTACTTC. Translation: CASGTSGTSEGQYF.

V usage is TRBV4-1 and J usage is TRBJ1-5; 9 bases match TRBD1. This CDR3 region has 18 residues. CDR1 is MGHRA and CDR2 is YSYEKL in the germline V gene. V trimming: 0 bases; J trimming: 0 bases; junction bases outside the gene matches: 6. The CDR3 DNA is TGCGCCAGCAGCCAAGAAACAGGGGGCATTTCTAGCAATCAGCCCCAGCATTTT. Translating it yields CASSQETGGISSNQPQHF.

This clone was seen a few times. The V gene is TRBV20-1, the J gene TRBJ2-7, with no clear D. CDR1 and CDR2 from the germline V gene are DFQATT and SNEGSKA (reference sequence). V lost 1 base and J lost 0, with 10 bases in between. The CDR3 consists of 14 residues. The CDR3 DNA sequence: TGCAGTGCTAGAGGCGAAATGAGCTCCTACGAGCAGTACTTC. This codes for CSARGEMSSYEQYF.

This chain connects TRBV9 to TRBJ2-1; 10 bases are a match to TRBD2. The CDR3 covers 15 residues. Germline assignment: CDR1 SGDLS and CDR2 YYNGEE. Trimming cost V 4 bases and J 5 bases; bases outside gene matches: 6. CDR3 DNA: TGTGCCAGCAGCCCAGGACTAGCGGCTGACAATGAGCAGTTCTTC. As protein: CASSPGLAADNEQFF.

The sample holds a few counts of this clone. The chain has TRBV6-2 or TRBV6-3 and TRBJ1-5; D is unresolved. This CDR3 contains 13 residues. The germline gives CDR1 MNHEY, CDR2 SVGEGT. Trimming removed 2 bases at V and 8 bases at J, with 10 bases between. DNA of the CDR3: TGTGCCAGCAGTTACCTTGGGGAGGAGCCCCAGCATTTT. The encoded protein is CASSYLGEEPQHF.

The sample holds one count of this clone. The V call is TRBV20-1, the J call TRBJ2-7, with 10 bases that match TRBD1. Looked up from germline, CDR1 is DFQATT and CDR2 is SNEGSKA (reference sequence). This CDR3 region has 15 residues. J lost 6 bases, V lost 5 bases, and 13 bases had no gene match. The chain's CDR3 is CSAPHAGQGTSEQYF. CDR3 bases: TGCAGTGCTCCTCATGCGGGACAGGGGACATCCGAGCAGTACTTC.

The CDR3 DNA is TGTGCCAGCAGCCAGGCCCCACTAAGACAGGGGGCATATGAGCAGTACTTC. It specifies CASSQAPLRQGAYEQYF. The chain employs TRBV3-1 and TRBJ2-7; 10 bases line up with TRBD1. There are 17 residues in the CDR3. CDR1 and CDR2 from the germline V gene are LGHDT and YNNKEL (reference sequence). Trimming removed 3 bases from V and 7 bases from J; junction bases left unmatched: 15.